This T cell receptor beta chain emerged from a study of cytomegalovirus exposure and HLA in healthy donors. Study-wide background: Out of 150 million to 200 million T cells, an earlier analysis found roughly 110 million unique TCR beta sequences in total. Around 81% of approximately 400 genotyped donors fell in the Caucasian-associated ancestry cluster. Study-level findings and limits: Associated with cytomegalovirus, according to the listing, were approximately 160 TCR beta chains.

PCR was performed using 60 Vbeta and 13 Jbeta primers. Only in-frame clones appear in the TCRdb table, and some are missing; sequencing was by immunoSEQ multiplex PCR. The sample includes about 130,000 clones, roughly 66% seen only once; the top ten take 4.8%. Between the trimmed V and J ends, which lost 9 bases and 5 bases, there was a span of 12 bases. Germline V gene data show CDR1 as SGHRS and CDR2 as YFSETQ. CDR3 length equals 12 residues. As regards this clone: Its specificity is not known.

Input material: PBMCs. V is TRBV5-1 and J is TRBJ1-5; D unclear. The origin of this receptor is a man aged 55 to 70 in good health and CMV-seropositive. The CDR3 DNA reads TGCGCCACCTATCCTGGAGATCAGCCCCAGCATTTT. It encodes CATYPGDQPQHF.